Below, 5 T cell receptor beta chains from the same sample are listed, as sequenced in a study of T cell responses to AZD1222 COVID-19 vaccine. The repertoire was sequenced with immunoSEQ multiplex PCR; TCRdb's copy has only in-frame clones and lacks some. The data contain about 56,000 clones, over 75% of them seen just once; the ten biggest clones take up roughly 16%. Sequences were derived from peripheral blood, sampled on day 0 of AZD1222 vaccination. The receptors derive from an adult in good health.

This rearrangement joins TRBV7-9 to TRBJ1-2; TRBD1 aligns across 10 bases. After removal of 2 bases from V and 7 bases from J, the junction contained 7 bases not matched to a gene. Germline V lookup: CDR1 SEHNR, CDR2 FQNEAQ (reference sequence). CDR3 length: 15 residues. The CDR3 reads CASSLRGTGASGYTF. The CDR3 DNA reads TGTGCCAGCAGCTTAAGGGGGACAGGGGCCTCTGGCTACACCTTC.

This clone was seen a single time. The chain couples TRBV24-1 to TRBJ1-2, with TRBD1 identical over 9 bases. The CDR3 consists of 16 residues. Germline CDR1 reads KGHDR; CDR2 reads SFDVKD. V was clipped by 4 bases and J by 5 bases; unmatched bases: 10. As DNA, the CDR3 is TGTGCCACCAGTGACGTAAACAGGGGGCTTCGATATGGCTACACCTTC. This encodes CATSDVNRGLRYGYTF.

This clone was seen just once. The gene calls are TRBV19 and TRBJ2-3; 10 nucleotides line up with TRBD1. Germline CDR1 is LNHDA and CDR2 is SQIVND (reference sequence). V lost 5 bases to trimming and J lost 4 bases; unmatched junction nucleotides: 15. The CDR3 has 18 residues. The CDR3, as DNA: TGTGCCAGTAGTCAAGCCGCCCCGGGACAGGGGTGGGCAGATACGCAGTATTTT. Translation: CASSQAAPGQGWADTQYF.

This sequence joins TRBV10-1 and TRBJ2-5; D is ambiguous. CDR1 WNHNN and CDR2 SYGVQD come from the germline V gene (reference sequence). V was cut by 8 bases and J by 5 bases, with 18 bases left in between. CDR3 length: 14 amino acids. The CDR3 region has the DNA TGCGCCAGCTCCCCCGAGACGCGGCCGGAGACCCAGTACTTC. Translation gives CASSPETRPETQYF.

There are a few counts of this clone. The chain couples TRBV28 to TRBJ1-4; D is possibly TRBD1 (6 bases). Germline lookup yields CDR1 MDHEN and CDR2 SYDVKM. The CDR3 contains 16 residues. V lost 3 bases, J lost 7 bases, and 18 bases lay in between. In nucleotides, the CDR3 is TGTGCCAGCAGTTTCCCGGTAGGGGGTATGGGTGAAAAACTGTTTTTT. As protein: CASSFPVGGMGEKLFF.